This entry features one T cell receptor (beta chain) sequence. Its target is unknown. This sample is part of a study of CD4 T cells in relation to SARS-CoV-2 and coronaviruses. Study context: PBMCs were cultured with antigen for roughly 11 days before TCR beta sequencing.

The unexposed donors gave CD4+ T cells in about 2011-2018, prior to COVID-19. Isolation of CD4+ T cells took place after around 11 days in culture. Some clones are missing from TCRdb's copy, which holds only in-frame ones; the method was immunoSEQ multiplex PCR. The repertoire holds some 21,000 clones, with 74% as singletons. Germline V CDR1 and CDR2: SGHRS, YFSETQ. V was clipped by 0 bases and J by 3 bases, with 11 bases between them. This CDR3 region has 15 residues. Sequenced material: CD4+ T cells from PBMCs, cultured in vitro. The chain is built from TRBV5-1 and TRBJ2-3; D may be TRBD2 (6 bases). The sequence came from a human donor in good health. CDR3 DNA sequence: TGCGCCAGCAGCTTGGCCGCGGGAATGACAGATACGCAGTATTTT. Its translation: CASSLAAGMTDTQYF.